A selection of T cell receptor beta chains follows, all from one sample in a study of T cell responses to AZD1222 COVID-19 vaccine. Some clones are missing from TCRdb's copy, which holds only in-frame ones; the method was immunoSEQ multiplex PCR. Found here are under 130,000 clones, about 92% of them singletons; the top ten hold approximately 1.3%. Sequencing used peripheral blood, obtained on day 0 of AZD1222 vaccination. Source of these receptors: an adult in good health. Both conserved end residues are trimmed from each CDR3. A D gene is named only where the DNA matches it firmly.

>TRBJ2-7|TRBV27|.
ASIKGGSSYEQY
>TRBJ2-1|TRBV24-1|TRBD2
ATSDYQRGPNNEQF
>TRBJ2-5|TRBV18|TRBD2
ASSPKVPGIKPGLGQVTQY
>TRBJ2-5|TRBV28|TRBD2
ASSSVLLSGKGETQY
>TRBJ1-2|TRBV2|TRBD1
ASSQGGDYGYT
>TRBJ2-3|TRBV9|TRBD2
ASSPQGLAGANTQY
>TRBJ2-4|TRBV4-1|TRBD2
ASSHPEGAGGPDKNIQY
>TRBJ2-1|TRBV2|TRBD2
ASSGTSGRSPHNEQF
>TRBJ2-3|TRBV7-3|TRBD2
ASSLRTSGSTDTQY
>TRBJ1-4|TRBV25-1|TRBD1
ASSRQGGKLF
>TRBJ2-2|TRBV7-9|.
ASSPGRPNTGELF
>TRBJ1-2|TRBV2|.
ASSEFRGPTEGYT
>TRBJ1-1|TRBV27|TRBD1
ASSPGQGPGNTEAF
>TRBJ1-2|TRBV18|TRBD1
ASSPPSGQGENYGYT
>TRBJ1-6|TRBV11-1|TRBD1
ASSLNRGNSPLH
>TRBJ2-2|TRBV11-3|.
ASSLRQPNTGELF
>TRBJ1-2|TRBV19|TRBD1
ASSHDRAYGYT
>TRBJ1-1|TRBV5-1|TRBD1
ASRTGSWYTEAF
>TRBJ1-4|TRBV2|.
ASKEGATNEKLF
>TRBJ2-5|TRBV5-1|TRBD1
ASSFGDREETQY
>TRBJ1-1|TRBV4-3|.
ASSQEVRVVTEAF
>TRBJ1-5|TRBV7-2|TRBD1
ASSDIQGLGNQPQH
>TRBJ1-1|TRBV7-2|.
ASSLKGQGTEAF
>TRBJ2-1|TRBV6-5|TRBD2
ASSYSLAGGQSEQF
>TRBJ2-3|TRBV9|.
ASSVGLGPPADTQY
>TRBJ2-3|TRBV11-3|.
ASSLDHDRFTDTQY
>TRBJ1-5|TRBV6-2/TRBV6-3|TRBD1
ASSTRQGFAQPQH
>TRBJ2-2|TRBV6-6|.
ASSYSITGELF
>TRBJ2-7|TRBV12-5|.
ASAPEDSVYEQY
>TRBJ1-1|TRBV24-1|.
ATSDSGGGMNTEAF
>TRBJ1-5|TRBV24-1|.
ATSEGVSNQPQH
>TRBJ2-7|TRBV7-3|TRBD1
ASSLSQGWEQY
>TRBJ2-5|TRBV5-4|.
ASSLPGQPETQY
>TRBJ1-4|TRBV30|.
AWSAGGEKLF
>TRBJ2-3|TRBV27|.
ASSFDRLSTDTQY
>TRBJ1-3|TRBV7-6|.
ASSLGGEGNTIY
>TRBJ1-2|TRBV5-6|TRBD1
ASSLGGTVHYT
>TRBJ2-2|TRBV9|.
ASSAAWLDMNTGELF